The present T cell receptor (beta chain) was sequenced within a study of a mutant IDH1 vaccine in newly diagnosed glioma. Time point meaning: week 23, last vaccination. Each vaccine dose was 300 ug of mutant IDH1 20-mer peptide, with topical imiquimod. Libraries were prepared by immunoSEQ multiplex PCR; TCRdb keeps only in-frame clonotypes and omits some of them. The sample comprises tens of thousands of clones, about 85% of which are singletons, and 4% rests with the top ten. Note on this clone: Its cognate antigen is unknown.

Trimming cost V 1 base and J 5 bases, with 12 bases left between them. Germline CDR1 and CDR2: SGHDT and YYEEEE. The length of the CDR3 is 15 residues. Sequenced material: PBMCs, taken from a glioma patient whose treatment included an IDH1 peptide vaccine. This sequence was found in a man aged 25-45 years with glioma. The J gene is TRBJ1-4, the V gene TRBV5-6; D is perhaps TRBD1 (6 bases). The CDR3 region has the DNA TGTGCCAGCAGCTTGATCACAGGGCAAAATGAAAAACTGTTTTTT. This codes for CASSLITGQNEKLFF.